One T cell receptor beta chain is described in this entry. No antigen is known for it. This sample is part of a study of cytomegalovirus exposure and HLA in healthy donors. V lost 3 bases, J lost 0 bases, and 21 bases lay in between. Per germline, CDR1 WNHNN and CDR2 SYGVQD (reference sequence). The CDR3 length is 19 residues. Study-level results: There were some public TCRs occurring in many donors, but most TCR sequences were rare.

This PCR relied on a set of 60 Vbeta primers and 13 Jbeta primers. The assay was immunoSEQ multiplex PCR, and TCRdb's table has in-frame clones only and misses some. The table shows around 94,000 clones, with roughly 83% occurring only once. Sample: PBMCs. The receptor was isolated from a man aged 18 to 29 in good health and CMV-seronegative. J is TRBJ2-4 and V is TRBV10-1, with D unclear. The CDR3 sequence: CASSDGVGITLLAKNIQYF. The CDR3 DNA is TGCGCCAGCAGTGATGGTGTGGGCATCACCCTCCTAGCCAAAAACATTCAGTACTTC.